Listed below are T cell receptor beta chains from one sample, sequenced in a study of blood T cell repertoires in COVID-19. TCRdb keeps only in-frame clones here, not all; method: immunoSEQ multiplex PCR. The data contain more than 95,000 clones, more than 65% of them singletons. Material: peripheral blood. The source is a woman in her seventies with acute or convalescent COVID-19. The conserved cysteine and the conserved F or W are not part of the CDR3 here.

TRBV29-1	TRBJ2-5	SAVAGGETQY
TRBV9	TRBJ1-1	ASGGFGTEAF
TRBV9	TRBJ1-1	ASSVGWQGASRAF
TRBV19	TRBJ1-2	ASSSTQWGYT
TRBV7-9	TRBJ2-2	ASSLGSSGITGELF
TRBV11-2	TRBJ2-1	ASSLVRGIYNEQF
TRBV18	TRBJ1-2	ASSPGGDRARSDGYT
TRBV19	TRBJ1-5	ASSFGGNQPQH
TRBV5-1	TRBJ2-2	ASSLESGRAGELF
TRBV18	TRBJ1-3	ASSSDSFSGNTIY
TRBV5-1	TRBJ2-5	ASSLMGGRKETQY
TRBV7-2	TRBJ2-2	ASRPPGGQVTGELF
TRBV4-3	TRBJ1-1	ASSQEYGLTEAF
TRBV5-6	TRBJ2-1	ASSFRRDRDYNEQF
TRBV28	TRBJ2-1	ASTNLAGYNEQF
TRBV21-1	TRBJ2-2	ASSRGDRGTGELF
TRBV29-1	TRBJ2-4	SGRQGGKNIQY
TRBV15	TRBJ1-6	ATTDFYNSPLH
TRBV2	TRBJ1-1	ASMRGSGTEAF
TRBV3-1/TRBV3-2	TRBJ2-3	ASSQENTRWATQY
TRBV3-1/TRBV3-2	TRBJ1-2	ASSQWVAAVNYGYT
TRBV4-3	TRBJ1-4	ASSQDASFRKNEKLF
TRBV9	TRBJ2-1	ASSVRELSYNEQF
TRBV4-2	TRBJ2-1	ASSQGLQSGRVEQF
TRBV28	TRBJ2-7	ASNRQDPYEQY
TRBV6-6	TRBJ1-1	ATSTAYTEAF
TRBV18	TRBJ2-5	ASSPQASGSSETQY
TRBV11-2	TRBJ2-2	ASSPSTGVVTGELF
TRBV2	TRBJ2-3	ASIGAGGPTDTQY
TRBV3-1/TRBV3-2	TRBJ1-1	ASSPIMGAEAF
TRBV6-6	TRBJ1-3	ASINRDRYSGNTIY
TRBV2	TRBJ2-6	ASRLFTSGSLSGANVLT
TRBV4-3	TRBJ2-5	ASSQDFRGQETQY
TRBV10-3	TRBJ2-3	AIGMGAHRTDTQY
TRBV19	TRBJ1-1	ASTPGRGTEAF
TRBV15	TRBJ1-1	ATSRRQGPEAF
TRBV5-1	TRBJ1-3	ASSIGQGPGNTIY
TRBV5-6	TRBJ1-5	ASSSGQGQPQH
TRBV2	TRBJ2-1	ASSEAGQGASEQF
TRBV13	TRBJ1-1	ASSLEGNTEAF
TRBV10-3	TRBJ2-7	AISSTGTSYEQY
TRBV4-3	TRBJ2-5	ASSPELEYQETQY
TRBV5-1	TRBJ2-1	ASSRGTGEQF
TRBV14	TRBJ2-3	ASSQSTGYSTDTQY
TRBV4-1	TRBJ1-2	ASSQTLQGNYGYT
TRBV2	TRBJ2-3	ASRQRTGGTDTQY
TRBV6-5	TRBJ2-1	ASSSGQGVSNEQF
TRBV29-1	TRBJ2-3	SVEDWMGAGNTQY
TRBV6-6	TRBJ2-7	ASRLPGQTYEQY
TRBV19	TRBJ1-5	ASSKQEGNQPQH
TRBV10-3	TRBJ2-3	AISGLAGGTTDTQY
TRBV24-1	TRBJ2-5	ATSEIDKGETQY
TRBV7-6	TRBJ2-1	ASSSLPETSGGHNEQF